This T cell receptor (beta chain) came from a study of graft-versus-host responses after intestinal transplantation. At the level of the study: Every recipient underwent anti-thymocyte globulin induction, then tacrolimus and steroids for three to four years.

Clones were sequenced by immunoSEQ multiplex PCR, and TCRdb holds only the in-frame ones, with some missing. The sample consists of 15,000 to 20,000 clones, about a third of them appearing once. Responder cells labeled with CFSE (roughly 200,000) were co-plated with irradiated stimulator cells labeled with violet dye (roughly 200,000). Sorting after the reaction isolated proliferating CFSE-low CD3+CD4+ and CD3+CD8+ responders. Study-wide results and caveats: Detection of GvH clones occurred in recipient marrow, and some had their first appearance in ileum or blood.

The receptor was derived from a human patient who was an organ donor for intestinal transplantation. The sequencing here drew on alloreactive CD4+ T cells from a mixed lymphocyte reaction culture, taken before transplantation. As for subset: CFSE-low proliferating T cells sorted from roughly 6-day pre-transplant mixed lymphocyte reaction (GvH or HvG direction).

CDR3 nucleotides: TGTGCCATCAGTGACGGGGCAGGGCCTCGGGAGCAGTACTTC. This encodes CAISDGAGPREQYF. The V and J genes are TRBV10-3 and TRBJ2-7; D possibly uses TRBD1 or TRBD2 (5 bases each). CDR3 length equals 14 residues. Germline V gene sequence: CDR1 ENHRY, CDR2 SYGVKD. Trimming pared 3 bases from V and 7 bases from J, leaving 16 bases between.